These T cell receptor beta chains were read from a single sample in a study of blood T cell repertoires in COVID-19. The table came from immunoSEQ multiplex PCR; TCRdb's copy has only in-frame clones and leaves some out. The data show 100,000 to 150,000 clones, with around 81% seen just once and more than 3% held by the top ten. The source material was peripheral blood. These receptors were obtained from a woman in her forties or fifties with acute or convalescent COVID-19. The CDR3 runs from the conserved cysteine through the conserved F or W. The D gene is left open where the match is weak. Clone sizes are given selectively: once, few, many, or a class where the clone is expanded.

cdr3_aa cdr3_nt j_call v_call d_call clone_size
CASSQGYGTSGSTDTQYF TGTGCCAGCAGCCAAGGCTACGGGACTAGCGGGAGCACAGATACGCAGTATTTT TRBJ2-3 TRBV4-2 TRBD2 NA
CSVRTGLGNQPQHF TGCAGCGTGAGAACAGGGCTTGGGAATCAGCCCCAGCATTTT TRBJ1-5 TRBV29-1 NA NA
CASSPRGSSYNEQFF TGTGCCAGCAGCCCGCGGGGGAGCTCCTACAATGAGCAGTTCTTC TRBJ2-1 TRBV7-9 TRBD2 NA
CASSITVSSYNSPLHF TGCGCCAGCAGTATAACAGTAAGCTCCTATAATTCACCCCTCCACTTT TRBJ1-6 TRBV5-1 NA medium-sized
CAFDTYNEQFF TGTGCCTTTGACACCTACAATGAGCAGTTCTTC TRBJ2-1 TRBV30 NA NA
CASSEVAGGDEQFF TGCGCCAGCAGTGAAGTAGCGGGAGGCGATGAGCAGTTCTTC TRBJ2-1 TRBV10-1 TRBD2 NA
CASSYAPPRDNQPQHF TGTGCCAGCAGTTACGCTCCCCCCAGGGACAATCAGCCCCAGCATTTT TRBJ1-5 TRBV6-5 NA NA
CASPRGGPYNEQFF TGTGCCAGCCCCCGCGGGGGGCCTTACAATGAGCAGTTCTTC TRBJ2-1 TRBV5-8 TRBD2 NA
CATGGAGRNEQYF TGTGCCACCGGGGGGGCAGGACGGAACGAGCAGTACTTC TRBJ2-7 TRBV24-1 NA NA
CAWESGLAGGKETQYF TGTGCCTGGGAATCGGGACTAGCGGGGGGAAAGGAGACCCAGTACTTC TRBJ2-5 TRBV30 TRBD2 few
CASSPMTSGNEQFF TGTGCCAGCAGCCCTATGACTAGCGGCAATGAGCAGTTCTTC TRBJ2-1 TRBV3-1/TRBV3-2 TRBD2 NA
CASIHTGDPTMNQFF TGTGCCAGCATCCACACAGGAGATCCCACAATGAACCAGTTCTTC TRBJ2-1 TRBV7-9 NA NA
CASSPTGVGGTIYF TGTGCCAGCAGCCCGACAGGTGTTGGAGGCACCATATATTTT TRBJ1-3 TRBV7-3 NA NA
CAWNGLFSGNTIYF TGTGCCTGGAACGGACTTTTCTCTGGAAACACCATATATTTT TRBJ1-3 TRBV30 NA NA
CASSSFSYEQYF TGTGCCAGCAGTTCGTTTTCCTACGAGCAGTACTTC TRBJ2-7 TRBV28 NA NA
CASSPLSQNTEAFF TGTGCCAGCAGCCCCCTATCGCAGAACACTGAAGCTTTCTTT TRBJ1-1 TRBV3-1/TRBV3-2 NA NA
CAISARTGDSPLHF TGTGCCATCAGTGCAAGGACAGGTGATTCACCCCTCCACTTT TRBJ1-6 TRBV10-3 TRBD1 NA
CASSLGRGAYDTQYF TGTGCCAGCAGCTTAGGGCGCGGGGCTTACGATACGCAGTATTTT TRBJ2-3 TRBV7-8 NA NA
CASSLTPNYEQYF TGTGCCAGCAGCTTAACACCGAACTACGAGCAGTACTTC TRBJ2-7 TRBV5-4 NA NA
CASRAGQTNTGELFF TGTGCCAGCAGGGCTGGACAAACGAACACCGGGGAGCTGTTTTTT TRBJ2-2 TRBV6-5 NA NA
CAWMGWELDEQFF TGTGCCTGGATGGGGTGGGAGTTGGATGAGCAGTTCTTC TRBJ2-1 TRBV30 NA NA
CAWSRDRGDEQFF TGTGCCTGGAGTCGGGACAGGGGCGATGAGCAGTTCTTC TRBJ2-1 TRBV30 TRBD1 NA
CASSLYTRGYTF TGTGCCAGCAGTTTATATACTAGAGGCTACACCTTC TRBJ1-2 TRBV28 NA NA
CASSPAEGADGYTF TGTGCCAGCTCACCAGCTGAGGGGGCCGATGGCTACACCTTC TRBJ1-2 TRBV18 TRBD1 NA
CATSYTALNTEAFF TGTGCCACCTCTTATACTGCCTTAAACACTGAAGCTTTCTTT TRBJ1-1 TRBV2 NA once
CASSSVLTGSNYGYTF TGTGCCAGCAGCTCGGTTCTAACAGGGTCTAACTATGGCTACACCTTC TRBJ1-2 TRBV11-2 NA NA
CASQAGRITDTQYF TGTGCCAGTCAAGCGGGAAGAATCACAGATACGCAGTATTTT TRBJ2-3 TRBV19 TRBD2 few
CASTSPTLGTAWDGYTF TGTGCCAGCACATCTCCGACTCTTGGGACAGCGTGGGATGGCTACACCTTC TRBJ1-2 TRBV7-9 TRBD1 NA
CASRAQALNTEAFF TGTGCCAGCAGAGCTCAGGCGCTGAACACTGAAGCTTTCTTT TRBJ1-1 TRBV2 NA once